This T cell receptor (beta chain) was captured by sequencing in a study of T cells after yellow fever vaccination. A few counts support this clonotype. Germline V gene data show CDR1 as SGHRS and CDR2 as YFSETQ. There are 15 residues in the CDR3. Trimming left V 3 bases short and J 1 base short, with 13 bases between. TCRdb processed the 5' RACE reads anew with MiXCR; each CDR3 protein has one entry. The sample contains 300,000 or so distinct CDR3 sequences, almost 4% of which appear only once. The clonotype comes from a young man who received the YFV17D yellow fever vaccine. The material was PBMCs, obtained 5 days after the yellow fever booster vaccination. The chain links TRBV5-1 to TRBJ1-2, with a possible D match to TRBD1 (5 bases). The CDR3 DNA reads as TGCGCCAGCAGCTCTACCCCGACAGATAACTATGGCTACACCTTC. This sequence encodes CASSSTPTDNYGYTF. The full variable domain, completed using reference TRBV5-1 and TRBJ1-2, is KAGVTQTPRYLIKTRGQQVTLSCSPISGHRSVSWYQQTPGQGLQFLFEYFSETQRNKGNFPGRFSGRQFSNSRSEMNVSTLELGDSALYLCASSSTPTDNYGYTFGSGTRLTVV.